This T cell receptor (beta chain) was documented in a study of human T cells and chemical hapten exposure. Study results and caveats: Patch test score was positively correlated with the counts of TCRs that had expanded at PT1. Expanded TCRs formed significantly more large CDR3 similarity clusters than controls.

For the library, individual cDNA molecules each received unique molecular identifiers. TCRdb recomputed calls from the RACE reads with MiXCR, one row per CDR3 protein. The sample carries about 120,000 distinct CDR3 sequences, approximately 15% recorded once. The length of the CDR3 is 14 residues. Trimming left V 1 base short and J 4 bases short, with 9 bases between. CDR1 and CDR2 (germline): LGHNA, YSLEER. A remark on this clonotype: The target antigen is unknown.

Regarding time point: patch test 1, 2 weeks after DPC sensitization. As to treatment: therapeutic diphenylcyclopropenone sensitization with weekly scalp DPC. The chain uses TRBV4-3 and TRBJ2-3; D perhaps matches TRBD2 (7 bases). The TCR originated in a man between 18 and 35 years old with alopecia areata. Some clones in this sample may be carry-over from other donors' samples. Material: whole blood, obtained in connection with sensitization to the hapten diphenylcyclopropenone (DPC). The CDR3: CASSQGGGADTQYF. In DNA, the CDR3 is TGCGCCAGCAGCCAAGGCGGGGGCGCAGATACGCAGTATTTT.